The sequence of this T cell receptor (beta chain) was determined in a study of monozygotic twins with inflammatory bowel disease. Eight distinct reactions (per sample) were used to make the cDNA. TCRdb processed the 5' RACE reads again and assigns one entry to each CDR3 protein, with no DNA. This sample contains approximately 340,000 distinct CDR3 sequences. Study results and limitations: Patients with IBD had less TCRbeta diversity (inverse Simpson) than their healthy co-twins. Results did not support any single strong IBD-associated signal or clonotype.

Comments on this clonotype: The antigen remains unidentified.

CDR1 is DFQATT and CDR2 is SNEGSKA in the germline V gene (reference sequence). The CDR3 length is 13 residues. The TCR comes from a human donor with ulcerative colitis or Crohn's disease, or a healthy co-twin of an affected twin (not recorded which). This chain connects TRBV20-1 to TRBJ1-6. The sequencing input was blood. CDR3 amino acids: CSARFTINSPLHF.